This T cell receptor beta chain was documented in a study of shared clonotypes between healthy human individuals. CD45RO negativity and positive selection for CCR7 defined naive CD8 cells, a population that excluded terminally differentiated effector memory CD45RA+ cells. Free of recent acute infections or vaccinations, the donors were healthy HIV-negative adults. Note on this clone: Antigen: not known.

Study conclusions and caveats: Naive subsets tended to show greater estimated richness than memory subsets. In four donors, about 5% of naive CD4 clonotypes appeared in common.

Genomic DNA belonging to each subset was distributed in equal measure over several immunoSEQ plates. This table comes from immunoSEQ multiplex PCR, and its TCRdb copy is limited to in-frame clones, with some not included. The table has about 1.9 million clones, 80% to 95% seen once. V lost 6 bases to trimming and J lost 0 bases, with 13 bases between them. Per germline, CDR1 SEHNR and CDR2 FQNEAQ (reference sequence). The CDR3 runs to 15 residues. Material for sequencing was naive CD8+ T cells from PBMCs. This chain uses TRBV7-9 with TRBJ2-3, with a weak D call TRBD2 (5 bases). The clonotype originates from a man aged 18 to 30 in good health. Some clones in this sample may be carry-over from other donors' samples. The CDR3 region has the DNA TGTGCCAGCAGAGCCGGGATTTCTAGCACAGATACGCAGTATTTT. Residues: CASRAGISSTDTQYF.